This T cell receptor beta chain was recorded in a study of brain T cells in children with intractable seizures. V dropped 6 bases and J dropped 6 bases, with 23 bases sitting between them. There are 17 residues in the CDR3. CDR1 is MNHEY and CDR2 is SVGEGT in the germline V gene. Clones were read by immunoSEQ multiplex PCR, and TCRdb kept only the in-frame ones, dropping some. The profile covers 55,000 to 80,000 clones, with 95% to 97% appearing a single time and 0.35% to 0.4% taken by the ten largest. The rearrangement joins TRBV6-2 or TRBV6-3 to TRBJ2-2; tentatively, D is TRBD2 (6 bases). This specimen was peripheral blood, taken at surgery. This receptor was taken from a boy in the first two years of life with focal cortical dysplasia and intractable seizures. CDR3 sequence (DNA): TGTGCCAGCAGCCCGCTAGCGCCCCGATATGGGTCCGGGGAGCTGTTTTTT. This translates into CASSPLAPRYGSGELFF.